This T cell receptor (beta chain) was captured in a study of CD8 T cells in Susac syndrome. General study findings and limits: Acknowledgment was made by the study that its TCR sequencing and HLA analysis involved a relatively small number of individuals.

From blood CD8+ and CD4+ T cells, the TCR beta chain was sequenced. TEMRA cells were FACS-enriched, with CD8+ and CD4+ T cells isolated negatively. The RNA, about 0.45 to 1 ug, was put through reverse transcription using random hexamers. Amplification of TCR beta CDR3 spanned 54 Vbeta and 13 Jbeta via immunoSEQ multiplex PCR. One entry per CDR3 protein, called by TCRdb with MiXCR from the immunoSEQ multiplex PCR reads. The data show 160,000 or so distinct CDR3 sequences, about 95% seen once. As concerns this clonotype: Antigen specificity is unknown.

This CDR3 has 16 residues. The V segment lost 2 bases and the J segment 1 base; nucleotides outside the gene matches: 3. CDR1 is LGHDT, CDR2 YNNKEL, per germline (reference sequence). Material for sequencing was CD8+ T cells from PBMCs. The chain combines TRBV3-1 with TRBJ2-1; 9 positions agree with TRBD2. The receptor was isolated from a human donor with multiple sclerosis. The CDR3: CASSQNSGSSYNEQFF. The DNA of the CDR3 is TGTGCCAGCAGCCAAAATAGCGGGAGTTCCTACAATGAGCAGTTCTTC.